This T cell receptor (beta chain) was observed in a study of blood T cell repertoires in COVID-19. About the study: PBMCs, B-cell-depleted T cells, or T cells were the source of the cDNA or gDNA that made up the material.

This table comes from immunoSEQ multiplex PCR, and its TCRdb copy is limited to in-frame clones, with some not included. The table records roughly 38,000 clones, less than 90% of them present only once. This CDR3 region has 15 residues. The germline V and J ends were trimmed by 2 bases and 1 base, with 10 bases remaining between them. The germline CDR1 and CDR2 sequences are SGHNT and YYREEE (reference sequence). This receptor was taken from a man aged 60 to 75 with COVID-19, enrolled during active disease. What was sequenced was peripheral blood. This chain joins TRBV5-4 and TRBJ2-1; D is possibly TRBD1 (5 bases). The CDR3 DNA reads TGTGCCAGCAGCTTTTCAGGGATATCCTACAATGAGCAGTTCTTC. It is translated as CASSFSGISYNEQFF.